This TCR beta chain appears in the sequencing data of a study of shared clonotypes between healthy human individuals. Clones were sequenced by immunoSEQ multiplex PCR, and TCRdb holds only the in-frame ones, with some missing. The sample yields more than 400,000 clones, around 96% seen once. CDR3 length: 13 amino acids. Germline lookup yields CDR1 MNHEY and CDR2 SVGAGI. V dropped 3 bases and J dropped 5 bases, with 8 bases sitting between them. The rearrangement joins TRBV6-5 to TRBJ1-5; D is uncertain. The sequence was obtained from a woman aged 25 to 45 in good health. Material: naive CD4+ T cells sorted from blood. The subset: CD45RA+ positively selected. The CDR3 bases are TGTGCCAGCAGTTATGGGGTTGATCAGCCCCAGCATTTT. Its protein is CASSYGVDQPQHF.